This passage covers 7 T cell receptor beta chains from one sample sequenced in a study of PD-L1 blockade in urothelial cancer. Time point: pretreatment peripheral blood. Profiled with immunoSEQ multiplex PCR; TCRdb holds only in-frame clones, not every one. Of roughly 100,000 clones listed, more than 70% are singletons. The sample was PBMCs, taken around atezolizumab (anti-PD-L1) treatment. The receptors here all came from an elderly woman with urothelial cancer.

The rearrangement links TRBV15 to TRBJ2-1; 8 bases fit TRBD2. Germline CDR1 reads LNHNV; CDR2 reads YYDKDF (reference sequence). The CDR3 is 15 residues long. Trimming cost V 1 base and J 7 bases; bases outside gene matches: 6. In nucleotides, the CDR3 is TGTGCCACCAGCAGAGTGAGCGGGAGCTGGAATGAGCAGTTCTTC. Amino acids: CATSRVSGSWNEQFF.

The CDR3 coding sequence is TGTGCCAGTAGTCCTCCCACAGGGGTAAACACTGAAGCTTTCTTT. As protein: CASSPPTGVNTEAFF. The chain is built from TRBV19 and TRBJ1-1, with 7 bases fitting TRBD1. The CDR3 has 15 amino acids. Per germline, CDR1 LNHDA and CDR2 SQIVND (reference sequence). The J segment lost 2 bases and the V segment lost 5 bases, leaving 8 bases of the junction unmatched.

The gene calls are TRBV2 and TRBJ2-7; 10 nucleotides agree with TRBD2. J lost 3 bases, V lost 7 bases, and 6 bases had no gene match. CDR1 and CDR2 from the germline V gene are SNHLY and FYNNEI. This CDR3 has 14 residues. CDR3 residues: CASTSGRPHYEQYF. The CDR3 DNA sequence: TGTGCCAGCACTAGCGGGAGACCACACTACGAGCAGTACTTC.

The V call is TRBV29-1, the J call TRBJ2-1; D is possibly TRBD2 (6 bases). Trimming cost V 4 bases and J 8 bases, with 9 bases left between them. CDR3 length: 11 amino acids. Germline V lookup: CDR1 SQVTM, CDR2 ANQGSEA. CDR3 in DNA: TGCAGCGTTGCGGGACTGGATGAGCAGTTCTTC. Protein product: CSVAGLDEQFF.

In its sample, this clone was seen once. The chain carries TRBV5-4 and TRBJ1-3; D ambiguous. Trimming took 0 bases from V and 3 from J, leaving 7 bases between them. This CDR3 is 14 amino acids long. The germline CDR1 and CDR2 sequences are SGHNT and YYREEE (reference sequence). CDR3 sequence reads: CASSLVPGGNTIYF. The CDR3 DNA reads TGTGCCAGCAGCTTGGTGCCGGGTGGAAACACCATATATTTT.

The V gene is TRBV4-2, the J gene TRBJ1-4, with 9 bases that match TRBD1. CDR3 size: 18 residues. Germline trimming cut 4 bases from V and 0 bases from J; bases unmatched to any gene: 9. The germline CDR1 and CDR2 sequences are LGHNA and YNFKEQ. CDR3 DNA sequence: TGTGCCAGCAGCCTAAAACAGGGGGCGGACGCAACTAATGAAAAACTGTTTTTT. Protein product: CASSLKQGADATNEKLFF.

J is TRBJ1-3 and V is TRBV5-6; 8 bases match TRBD1. This CDR3 is 16 amino acids long. Unmatched junction bases numbered 12, after V lost 4 bases and J lost 6 bases. CDR1 is SGHDT and CDR2 is YYEEEE in the germline V gene. CDR3 region: CASSPPGQGLENTIYF. For the CDR3, the DNA is TGTGCCAGCAGCCCCCCAGGACAGGGTTTGGAAAACACCATATATTTT.